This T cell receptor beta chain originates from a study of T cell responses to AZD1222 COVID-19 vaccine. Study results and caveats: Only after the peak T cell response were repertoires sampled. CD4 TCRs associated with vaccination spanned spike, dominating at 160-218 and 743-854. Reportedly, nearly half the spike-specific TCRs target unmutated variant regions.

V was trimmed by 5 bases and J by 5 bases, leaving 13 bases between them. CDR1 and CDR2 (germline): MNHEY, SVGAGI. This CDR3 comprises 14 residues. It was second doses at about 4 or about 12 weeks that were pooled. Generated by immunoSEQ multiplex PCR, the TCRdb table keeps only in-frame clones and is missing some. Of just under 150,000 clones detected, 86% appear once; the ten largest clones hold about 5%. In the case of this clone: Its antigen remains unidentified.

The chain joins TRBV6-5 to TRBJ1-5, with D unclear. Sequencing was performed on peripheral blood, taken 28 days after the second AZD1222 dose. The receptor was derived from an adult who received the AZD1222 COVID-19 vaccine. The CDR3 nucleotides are TGTGCCAGCAGTCCTGGACGGAGCGATCAGCCCCAGCATTTT. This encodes CASSPGRSDQPQHF.